The source of this T cell receptor beta chain is a study of T cells in Graves' hyperthyroidism and ophthalmopathy. Whole-study results and caveats: Through a model of 13 V-J features, ophthalmopathy was separated from stable hyperthyroidism.

Researchers took RNA transcripts and amplified the TCR beta CDR3 regions from them. First-round RT-PCR of the TCR CDR3 relied on the HTBI primer set. Using its own MiXCR run on the multiplex PCR reads, TCRdb lists one record per CDR3 protein. The sample consists of approximately 400,000 distinct CDR3 sequences, 15% to 19% of them appearing once. Germline lookup yields CDR1 MNHEY and CDR2 SMNVEV (reference sequence). Trimming pared 6 bases from V and 0 bases from J, leaving 12 bases between. This CDR3 is 15 amino acids long. Among the patients, aged 18 to 65, hyperthyroidism was newly diagnosed and had lasted under 2 months. Fresh peripheral blood, 10 ml, yielded the PBMCs. Ten or more counts support this clonotype. Its antigen is undetermined.

The receptor was isolated from a woman aged 18 to 35 with Graves' hyperthyroidism. The material sequenced was blood. The chain couples TRBV27 to TRBJ1-5; D not certain. The CDR3 sequence is CASRRTDYSNQPQHF. Written as DNA, the CDR3 is TGTGCCAGCAGGAGGACCGATTATAGCAATCAGCCCCAGCATTTT.